This T cell receptor (beta chain) was retrieved from a study of blood T cells in healthy people across ages. V was cut by 4 bases and J by 6 bases, with 8 bases left in between. Germline V gene data show CDR1 as ENHRY and CDR2 as SYGVKD. There are 12 residues in the CDR3. Using a J-beta primer mix together with a sample-barcoded 5' primer, a second PCR was run for roughly 6 to 12 cycles. TCRdb analysed the 5' RACE reads with MiXCR anew, one entry per CDR3 protein. This sample yields some 760,000 distinct CDR3 sequences, of which around 25% are seen a single time; under 4.5% belongs to the top ten. These data were also filed under a second study, of T cells of mothers and their children.

The sample consisted of blood. V gene TRBV10-3 combines with J gene TRBJ2-3; D possibly corresponds to TRBD1 (6 bases). The receptor was derived from a boy aged 5-17 years in good health. The CDR3 reads CAISGTDDTQYF. In nucleotides, the CDR3 is TGTGCCATCAGTGGGACAGATGATACGCAGTATTTT.